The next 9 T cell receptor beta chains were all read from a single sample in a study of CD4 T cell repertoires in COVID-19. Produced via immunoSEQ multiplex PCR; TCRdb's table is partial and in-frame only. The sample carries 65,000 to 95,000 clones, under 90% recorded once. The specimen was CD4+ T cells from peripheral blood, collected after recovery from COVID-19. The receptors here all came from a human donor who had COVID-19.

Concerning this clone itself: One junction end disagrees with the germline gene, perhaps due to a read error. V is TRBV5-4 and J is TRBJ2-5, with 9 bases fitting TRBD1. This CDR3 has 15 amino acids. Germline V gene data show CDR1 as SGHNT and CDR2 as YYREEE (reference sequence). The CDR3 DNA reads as TGTGCCAGCAGTTTGGGACAGGGTTCGGAAGAGACCCAGTACTTC. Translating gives CASSLGQGSEETQYF.

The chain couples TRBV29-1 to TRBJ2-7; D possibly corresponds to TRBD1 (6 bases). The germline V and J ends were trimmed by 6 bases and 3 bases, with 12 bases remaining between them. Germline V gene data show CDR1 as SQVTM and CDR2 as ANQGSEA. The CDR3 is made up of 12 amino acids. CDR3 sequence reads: CSVGHSYYEQYF. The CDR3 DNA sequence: TGCAGCGTGGGACATTCTTACTACGAGCAGTACTTC.

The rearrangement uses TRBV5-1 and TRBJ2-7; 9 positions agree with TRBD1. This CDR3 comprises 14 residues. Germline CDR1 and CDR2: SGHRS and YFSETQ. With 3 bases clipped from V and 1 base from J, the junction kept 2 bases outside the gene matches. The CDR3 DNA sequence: TGCGCCAGCAGCTCCGGGACAGGGTCCTACGAGCAGTACTTC. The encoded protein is CASSSGTGSYEQYF.

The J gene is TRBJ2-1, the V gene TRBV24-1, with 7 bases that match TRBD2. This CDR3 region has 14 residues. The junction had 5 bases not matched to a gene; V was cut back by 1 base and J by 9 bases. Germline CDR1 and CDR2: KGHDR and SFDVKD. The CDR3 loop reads CATSDFEGGTEQFF. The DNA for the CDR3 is TGTGCCACCAGTGATTTCGAGGGAGGGACTGAGCAGTTCTTC.

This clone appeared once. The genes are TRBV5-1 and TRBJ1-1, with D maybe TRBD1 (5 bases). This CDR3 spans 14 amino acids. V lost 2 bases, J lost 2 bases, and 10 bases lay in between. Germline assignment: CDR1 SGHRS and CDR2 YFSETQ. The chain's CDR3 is CASSFGATNTEAFF. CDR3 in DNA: TGCGCCAGCAGCTTCGGGGCAACCAACACTGAAGCTTTCTTT. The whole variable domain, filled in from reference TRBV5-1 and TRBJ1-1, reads KAGVTQTPRYLIKTRGQQVTLSCSPISGHRSVSWYQQTPGQGLQFLFEYFSETQRNKGNFPGRFSGRQFSNSRSEMNVSTLELGDSALYLCASSFGATNTEAFFGQGTRLTVV.

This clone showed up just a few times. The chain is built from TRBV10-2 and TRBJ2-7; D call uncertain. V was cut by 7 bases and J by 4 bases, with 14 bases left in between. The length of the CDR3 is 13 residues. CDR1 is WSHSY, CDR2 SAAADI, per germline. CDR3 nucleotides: TGCGCCAGCACTGCGGAGCCAATTTACGAGCAGTACTTC. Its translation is CASTAEPIYEQYF.

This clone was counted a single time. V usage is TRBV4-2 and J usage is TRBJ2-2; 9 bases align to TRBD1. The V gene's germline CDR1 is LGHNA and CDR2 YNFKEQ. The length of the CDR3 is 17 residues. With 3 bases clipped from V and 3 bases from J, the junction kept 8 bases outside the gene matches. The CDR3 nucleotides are TGTGCCAGCAGCCACGGGGGGACAGGGCTTGACACCGGGGAGCTGTTTTTT. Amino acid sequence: CASSHGGTGLDTGELFF.

The CDR3 spells CASSPQRTDTQYF. In nucleotides, the CDR3 is TGTGCCAGCAGTCCCCAGCGGACAGATACGCAGTATTTT. The rearrangement links TRBV11-1 to TRBJ2-3, with a possible D match to TRBD2 (5 bases). The germline V gene has CDR1 SGHAT and CDR2 FQDESV (reference sequence). V was shortened by 6 bases and J by 3 bases, with 10 bases between the two germline ends. The CDR3 extends over 13 amino acids.

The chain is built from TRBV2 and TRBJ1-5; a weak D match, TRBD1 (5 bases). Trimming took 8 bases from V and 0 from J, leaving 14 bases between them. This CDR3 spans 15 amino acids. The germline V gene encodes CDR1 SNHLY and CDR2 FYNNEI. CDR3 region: CASRGTGNSNQPQHF. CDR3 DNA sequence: TGTGCCAGCCGGGGGACTGGGAATAGCAATCAGCCCCAGCATTTT.